These 17 T cell receptor beta chains were sequenced from one sample in a study of blood T cell repertoires in COVID-19. Libraries were prepared by immunoSEQ multiplex PCR; TCRdb keeps only in-frame clonotypes and omits some of them. Of about 130,000 clones detected, about four fifths appear once; the ten largest clones hold about 17%. Sequenced sample: peripheral blood. These receptor sequences come from a woman aged 50 to 65 with acute or convalescent COVID-19.

This sequence joins TRBV5-8 and TRBJ1-1; tentative D call: TRBD1 (5 bases). Trimming shortened V by 0 bases and J by 4 bases, and 10 bases separated the two germline ends. The CDR3 covers 14 residues. CDR1 and CDR2 (germline): SGHTS, YDEGEE. CDR3 sequence: CASSLEGRRTEAFF. For the CDR3, the DNA is TGTGCCAGCAGCTTGGAGGGGCGGCGCACTGAAGCTTTCTTT.

The V gene is TRBV3-1 (or the pseudogene TRBV3-2), the J gene TRBJ1-2; 10 nucleotides match TRBD1. The germline V gene has CDR1 LGHDT and CDR2 YNNKEL (reference sequence). The CDR3 contains 16 residues. V dropped 1 base and J dropped 10; count of bases not matched to a gene: 12. Here the CDR3 DNA reads TGTGCCAGCAGCCAAGTTGGGACAGGGGCTCTTAAGGTCTACACCTTC. This sequence encodes CASSQVGTGALKVYTF.

The rearrangement uses TRBV19 and TRBJ2-7, with TRBD1 matching 8 bases. Germline trimming cut 3 bases from V and 4 bases from J; bases unmatched to any gene: 8. CDR1 is LNHDA, CDR2 SQIVND, per germline (reference sequence). This CDR3 is 15 amino acids long. This chain's CDR3 is CASSIRGPSTYEQYF. CDR3 nucleotide sequence: TGTGCCAGTAGTATCAGGGGGCCATCTACGTACGAGCAGTACTTC.

The chain combines TRBV11-1 with TRBJ2-2, with D unclear. The CDR3 spans 14 residues. V lost 5 bases and J lost 0, with 7 bases in between. Germline CDR1 is SGHAT and CDR2 is FQDESV (reference sequence). The CDR3 loop reads CASSPSPNTGELFF. As DNA, the CDR3 is TGTGCCAGCAGCCCCAGTCCGAACACCGGGGAGCTGTTTTTT.

V usage is TRBV7-8 and J usage is TRBJ1-4; D is uncertain. This CDR3 has 14 amino acids. The ends were cut back, 5 bases at V and 0 bases at J, with 7 bases in the middle. Looked up from germline, CDR1 is SGHVS and CDR2 is FQNEAQ. In DNA, the CDR3 is TGTGCCAGCAGCCTACAAGCAACTAATGAAAAACTGTTTTTT. Residues: CASSLQATNEKLFF.

This clone was seen once. This chain joins TRBV28 and TRBJ2-1; TRBD2 matches 12 bases. Per germline, CDR1 MDHEN and CDR2 SYDVKM. The CDR3 contains 16 residues. V was pared by 6 bases and J by 4 bases, with 7 bases of the junction left unmatched. This CDR3 is CASRLWTSGVYNEQFF. CDR3 coding DNA: TGTGCCAGCAGGCTATGGACTAGCGGGGTTTACAATGAGCAGTTCTTC.

V and J are TRBV10-3 and TRBJ1-2, with D perhaps TRBD1 (5 bases). The V gene lost 0 bases and the J gene lost 3 bases, with 8 bases spanning the gap. The CDR3 totals 14 residues. Per the germline V gene, CDR1 is ENHRY and CDR2 is SYGVKD. CDR3 sequence (DNA): TGTGCCATCAGTGAGTCAGGAGGGGACTATGGCTACACCTTC. Translating gives CAISESGGDYGYTF.

Turning to this clone: Distinct nucleotide sequences in the sample also encode this CDR3. The gene calls are TRBV9 and TRBJ2-3, with D maybe TRBD1 (6 bases). Per germline, CDR1 SGDLS and CDR2 YYNGEE. CDR3 size: 14 residues. The V end was cut by 0 bases, the J end by 3 bases, with 8 bases between. The CDR3 loop is CASSVGQATDTQYF. In DNA, the CDR3 is TGTGCCAGCAGCGTAGGACAGGCGACAGATACGCAGTATTTT. Using reference TRBV9 and TRBJ2-3 for the parts outside the CDR3, the full variable domain is DSGVTQTPKHLITATGQRVTLRCSPRSGDLSVYWYQQSLDQGLQFLIQYYNGEERAKGNILERFSAQQFPDLHSELNLSSLELGDSALYFCASSVGQATDTQYFGPGTRLTVL.

In this sample, this clone turned up once. This chain connects TRBV5-1 to TRBJ2-3; TRBD1 is a possible D gene (6 bases). The germline V gene has CDR1 SGHRS and CDR2 YFSETQ. The CDR3 loop spans 15 amino acids. V lost 0 bases and J lost 2, with 10 bases in between. The CDR3: CASSLDRVPTDTQYF. CDR3 DNA sequence: TGCGCCAGCAGCTTGGACAGGGTACCCACAGATACGCAGTATTTT.

This chain uses TRBV2 with TRBJ1-1; TRBD1 aligns across 9 bases. CDR3 length: 17 amino acids. With 7 bases clipped from V and 1 base from J, the junction kept 13 bases outside the gene matches. Germline V gene data show CDR1 as SNHLY and CDR2 as FYNNEI. The CDR3 nucleotides are TGTGCCAGCAAGCCGGGACAGGGATTTAGGAGGAACACTGAAGCTTTCTTT. Encoded protein: CASKPGQGFRRNTEAFF. The whole variable domain, remainder taken from reference TRBV2 and TRBJ1-1, is EPEVTQTPSHQVTQMGQEVILRCVPISNHLYFYWYRQILGQKVEFLVSFYNNEISEKSEIFDDQFSVERPDGSNFTLKIRSTKLEDSAMYFCASKPGQGFRRNTEAFFGQGTRLTVV.

This clone appeared a few times. The J gene is TRBJ2-7, the V gene TRBV4-1, with D maybe TRBD2 (7 bases). Germline values: CDR1 MGHRA, CDR2 YSYEKL. CDR3 length: 16 residues. V was trimmed by 1 base and J by 4 bases, leaving 17 bases between them. CDR3 protein: CASSQGPASGQYEQYF. CDR3 bases: TGCGCCAGCAGCCAAGGGCCGGCTAGCGGACAGTACGAGCAGTACTTC.

This CDR3 is CASSLDTRNTEAFF. CDR3 DNA: TGCGCCAGCAGCTTGGATACCAGGAACACTGAAGCTTTCTTT. The chain links TRBV5-1 to TRBJ1-1, with unresolved D. Germline-derived CDR1 and CDR2 are SGHRS and YFSETQ. Trimming stripped 0 bases from V and 1 base from J, with 7 bases between. CDR3 length: 14 residues.

This sequence joins TRBV7-9 and TRBJ2-3, with TRBD1 matching over 9 bases. Trimming cost V 5 bases and J 2 bases; bases outside gene matches: 8. Per the germline V gene, CDR1 is SEHNR and CDR2 is FQNEAQ (reference sequence). This CDR3 is 16 amino acids long. The CDR3 reads CASSLRTGATTDTQYF. CDR3 in DNA: TGTGCCAGCAGCCTGCGGACAGGGGCAACCACAGATACGCAGTATTTT.

Concerning this clone: At one end the junction does not follow the germline gene, possibly because of a read error. The chain recombines TRBV2 with TRBJ1-2; D ambiguous. Germline-derived CDR1 and CDR2 are SNHLY and FYNNEI. This CDR3 is built from 9 residues. Here the CDR3 reads CASGAGFSF. The CDR3 nucleotides read TGTGCCAGCGGAGCGGGGTTTTCCTTC.

V is TRBV19 and J is TRBJ2-1; no firm D call. The germline V gene has CDR1 LNHDA and CDR2 SQIVND (reference sequence). This CDR3 is built from 15 residues. V lost 6 bases, J lost 5 bases, and 17 bases lay in between. Here the CDR3 DNA reads TGTGCCAGTAGGACCTCCCCCGGGTCCAACAATGAGCAGTTCTTC. Its translation is CASRTSPGSNNEQFF.

This chain connects TRBV5-5 to TRBJ1-1; tentative D call: TRBD1 (6 bases). Germline V gene lookup returns CDR1 SGHKS and CDR2 YYEKEE (reference sequence). The ends were cut back, 4 bases at V and 7 bases at J, with 14 bases in the middle. This CDR3 has 13 residues. As DNA, the CDR3 is TGTGCCAGCAGCCTTGGACAGCCTCATGAAGCTTTCTTT. As protein: CASSLGQPHEAFF.

The chain has TRBV4-2 and TRBJ2-5; a possible D gene is TRBD1 (6 bases). The germline V and J ends were trimmed by 4 bases and 2 bases, with 17 bases remaining between them. CDR1 is LGHNA, CDR2 YNFKEQ, per germline. The CDR3 runs to 16 residues. The chain's CDR3 is CASSRQSGGIQETQYF. CDR3 DNA sequence: TGTGCCAGCAGCCGACAGAGTGGGGGCATTCAAGAGACCCAGTACTTC.